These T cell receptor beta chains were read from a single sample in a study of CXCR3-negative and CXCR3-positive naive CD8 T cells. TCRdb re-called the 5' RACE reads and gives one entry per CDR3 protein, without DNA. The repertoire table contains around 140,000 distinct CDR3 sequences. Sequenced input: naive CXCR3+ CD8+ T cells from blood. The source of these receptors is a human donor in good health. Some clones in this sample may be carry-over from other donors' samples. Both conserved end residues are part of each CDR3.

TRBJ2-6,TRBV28,CASSTGTGSYGANVLTF
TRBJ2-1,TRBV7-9,CASSSTRPSAGARSYNEQFF
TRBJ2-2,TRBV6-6,CASRILAGGGTGELFF
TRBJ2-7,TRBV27,CASSFKASQTYEQYF
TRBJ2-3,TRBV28,CASSLWTGLGGGTDTQYF
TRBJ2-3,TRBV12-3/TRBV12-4,CASSFTRGPPDTQYF
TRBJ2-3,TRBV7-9,CASSPREMSTDTQYF
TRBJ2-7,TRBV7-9,CASSLLRVGYEQYF
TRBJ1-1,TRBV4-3,CASSYSTDNTEAFF
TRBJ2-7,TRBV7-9,CASRPTGGSPYEQYF
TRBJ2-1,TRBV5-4,CASSFGRLAGEPEQFF
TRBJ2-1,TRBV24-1,CATSDLVASTHNERFF
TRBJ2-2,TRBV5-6,CASSPYDRISDANTGELFF
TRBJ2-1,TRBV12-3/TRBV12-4,CASSFGTQPSYNEQFF
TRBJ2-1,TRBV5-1,CASSWSAGGHNEQFF
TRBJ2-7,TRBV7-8,CASSFPRQGISYEQYF
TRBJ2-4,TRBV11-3,CASSPRQGSKNIQYF
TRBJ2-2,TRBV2,CASRFETDRANTGELFF
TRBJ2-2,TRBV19,CASSPRGLAGANTGELFF
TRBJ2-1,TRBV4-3,CASSQETGGTYNEQFF
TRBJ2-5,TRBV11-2,CASSLVSRAQETQYF
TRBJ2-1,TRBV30,CAWSRASYNEQLF
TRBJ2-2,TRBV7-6,CASSLASSAYTGELFF
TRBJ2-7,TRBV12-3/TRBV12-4,CASRQPPYEQYF
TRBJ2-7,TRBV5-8,CASSSYVTGRYEQYF
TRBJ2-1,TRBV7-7,CASSLTQGAANEQFF
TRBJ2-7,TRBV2,CASSEGQAGSYEQYF
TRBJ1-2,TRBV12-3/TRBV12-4,CASSFSPNYGYTF
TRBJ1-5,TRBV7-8,CASGGDKYNQPQHF
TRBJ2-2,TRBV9,CASSPAKEGLAGTPWNTGELFF
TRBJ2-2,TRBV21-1,CASSKDRINTGELFF
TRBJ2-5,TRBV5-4,CASSLVPSETQYF
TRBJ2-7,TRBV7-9,CASSPQGRNSYEQYF
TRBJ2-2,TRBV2,CASSDPPQGYTGELFF
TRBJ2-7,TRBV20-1,CSAVNPSGAYEQYF
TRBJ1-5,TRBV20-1,CSAREGRAASNQPQHF
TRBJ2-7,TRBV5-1,CASSWGAGDSYEQYF
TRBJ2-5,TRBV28,CASSLFPETQYF
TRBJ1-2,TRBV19,CASSTTRGSYGYTF
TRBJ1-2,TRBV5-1,CSSSPRDRGPLGDYTF
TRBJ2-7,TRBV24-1,CATSDAGLNYEQYF
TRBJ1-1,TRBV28,CASSSRLATEAFF
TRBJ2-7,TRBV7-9,CAGTGEPNYEQYF
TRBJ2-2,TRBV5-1,CASSFTGPGELFF
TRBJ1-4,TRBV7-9,CASSPKTNEKLFF
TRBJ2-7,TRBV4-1,CASSQGRGSYEQYF
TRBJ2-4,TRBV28,CASSLWSEGQNIQYF
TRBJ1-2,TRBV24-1,CATSDLSEYGYTF
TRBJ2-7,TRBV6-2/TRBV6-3,CASSYSYPPGLYEQYF
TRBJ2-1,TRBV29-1,CSVEGVGSYNEQFF
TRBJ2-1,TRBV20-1,CSARGSGFYNEQFF
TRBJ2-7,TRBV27,CASSFGPAYEQYF
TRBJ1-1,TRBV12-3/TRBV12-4,CASSPLPTEAFF
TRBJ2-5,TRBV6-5,CASSYGGAGEETQYF